The 20 T cell receptor beta chains below come from one sample, sequenced in a study of cytomegalovirus exposure and HLA in healthy donors. The PCR ran on 60 Vbeta and 13 Jbeta primers. The method was immunoSEQ multiplex PCR; TCRdb's version includes in-frame clones alone and lacks a portion of them. Here the sample spans 170,000 or so clones, roughly 82% being singletons. The sequenced material came from PBMCs. These receptors all stem from a woman aged 25 to 39 in good health and CMV-seronegative.

V usage is TRBV5-6 and J usage is TRBJ2-7, with D possibly being TRBD1 (6 bases). The germline V gene encodes CDR1 SGHDT and CDR2 YYEEEE. This CDR3 contains 15 residues. Trimming shortened V by 2 bases and J by 3 bases, and 15 bases separated the two germline ends. CDR3 in DNA: TGTGCCAGCAGCTTCCCCGCCAGGGGAATCTACGAGCAGTACTTC. Translated: CASSFPARGIYEQYF.

The CDR3 DNA reads as TGTGCCAGCAGCCCCTCGGGACAGGGGTTTTACGAGCAGTACTTC. Its translation is CASSPSGQGFYEQYF. J is TRBJ2-7 and V is TRBV7-6, with 10 nucleotides matching TRBD1. Trimming took 5 bases from V and 4 from J; bases not matched to a gene: 8. The CDR3 totals 15 residues. Germline V gene data show CDR1 as SGHVS and CDR2 as FNYEAQ.

The genes are TRBV10-3 and TRBJ1-1; D is possibly TRBD1 (5 bases). The CDR3 is 12 amino acids. The V gene's germline CDR1 is ENHRY and CDR2 SYGVKD. V dropped 3 bases and J dropped 6 bases, with 8 bases sitting between them. The CDR3 loop reads CAISDAGPEAFF. CDR3 in DNA: TGTGCCATCAGTGACGCGGGGCCTGAAGCTTTCTTT.

This clone was counted only a few times. This chain joins TRBV5-4 and TRBJ2-7; D may be TRBD2 (6 bases). Germline V gene sequence: CDR1 SGHNT, CDR2 YYREEE (reference sequence). The CDR3 consists of 14 residues. The V end lost 3 bases, the J end lost 2 bases, and 12 bases lay between the germline ends. The CDR3 spells CASSSGLFTYEQYF. In DNA, the CDR3 is TGTGCCAGCAGCTCGGGACTTTTTACCTACGAGCAGTACTTC.

The chain uses TRBV2 and TRBJ1-1; D gene uncertain. Between the trimmed V and J ends, which lost 5 bases and 0 bases, there was a span of 10 bases. CDR3 size: 14 residues. CDR1 and CDR2 from the germline V gene are SNHLY and FYNNEI. CDR3: CASSTQVMNTEAFF. DNA of the CDR3: TGTGCCAGCAGTACTCAGGTAATGAACACTGAAGCTTTCTTT.

In this sample, this clone turned up once. The chain recombines TRBV20-1 with TRBJ2-3; no clear D. This CDR3 comprises 11 residues. Trimming removed 4 bases at V and 5 bases at J, with 7 bases between. Per the germline V gene, CDR1 is DFQATT and CDR2 is SNEGSKA (reference sequence). The CDR3 bases are TGCAGTGCTACCTCGGGAGATACGCAGTATTTT. Protein sequence: CSATSGDTQYF.

The chain has TRBV15 and TRBJ1-2; the D gene is possibly TRBD1 (6 bases). Trimming stripped 0 bases from V and 7 bases from J, with 12 bases between. The CDR3 spans 14 residues. The germline V gene encodes CDR1 LNHNV and CDR2 YYDKDF (reference sequence). CDR3 residues: CATSRDLRRGGYTF. For the CDR3, the DNA is TGTGCCACCAGCAGAGATCTGCGCAGGGGTGGCTACACCTTC.

V and J are TRBV27 and TRBJ2-1, with 7 bases aligning to TRBD2. The CDR3 is 16 amino acids. After removal of 4 bases from V and 7 bases from J, the junction contained 13 bases not matched to a gene. Germline assignment: CDR1 MNHEY and CDR2 SMNVEV (reference sequence). The DNA of the CDR3 is TGTGCCAGCAGTTCCCTCCCTAGCGGCCGGTGGAATGAGCAGTTCTTC. It is translated as CASSSLPSGRWNEQFF.

This clone has only a few counts. The rearrangement joins TRBV5-6 to TRBJ1-5; possible D gene TRBD1, 6 bases. CDR1 is SGHDT, CDR2 YYEEEE, per germline. The CDR3 has 15 amino acids. The germline V and J ends were trimmed by 0 bases and 3 bases, with 10 bases remaining between them. DNA of the CDR3: TGTGCCAGCAGCTTGGGGCAGGGGCTCAATCAGCCCCAGCATTTT. This gives the protein CASSLGQGLNQPQHF. The variable domain in full, with the rest retrieved from reference TRBV5-6 and TRBJ1-5, is DAGVTQSPTHLIKTRGQQVTLRCSPKSGHDTVSWYQQALGQGPQFIFQYYEEEERQRGNFPDRFSGHQFPNYSSELNVNALLLGDSALYLCASSLGQGLNQPQHFGDGTRLSIL.

Details on this clone: An end of the junction differs from the germline gene, which may be a read error. This rearrangement joins TRBV7-7 to TRBJ1-3, with D possibly being TRBD1 (5 bases). This CDR3 has 15 residues. Germline-derived CDR1 and CDR2 are SSHAT and FNYEAQ (reference sequence). The CDR3, as DNA: TGTGCTAGCAGCCCCGGGACTTTCTCTGGAAACACCATATATTTT. The encoded protein is CASSPGTFSGNTIYF.

This sequence joins TRBV5-6 and TRBJ2-2; 9 nucleotides agree with TRBD2. This CDR3 region has 16 residues. CDR1 and CDR2 (germline): SGHDT, YYEEEE. With V trimmed by 0 bases and J by 6 bases, 6 bases remained unmatched. The CDR3 reads CASSLVGLAAPGELFF. The DNA of the CDR3 is TGTGCCAGCAGCTTGGTGGGACTAGCAGCCCCCGGGGAGCTGTTTTTT.

In DNA, the CDR3 is TGTGCCTGGAACGGACTCTTCACTGAAGCTTTCTTT. Protein product: CAWNGLFTEAFF. V is TRBV30 and J is TRBJ1-1; no reliable D call. Germline V gene lookup returns CDR1 GTSNPN and CDR2 SVGIG (reference sequence). Trimming removed 4 bases from V and 4 bases from J, with 10 bases in between. The length of the CDR3 is 12 residues. Together with reference TRBV30 and TRBJ1-1, the CDR3 gives the full variable domain: SQTIHQWPATLVQPVGSPLSLECTVEGTSNPNLYWYRQAAGRGLQLLFYSVGIGQISSEVPQNLSASRPQDRQFILSSKKLLLSDSGFYLCAWNGLFTEAFFGQGTRLTVV.

Turning to this clone: One end of the junction varies from germline; a read error may be responsible. The chain is built from TRBV5-4 and TRBJ1-2; 10 bases agree with TRBD1. CDR1 is SGHNT and CDR2 is YYREEE in the germline V gene (reference sequence). This CDR3 spans 14 amino acids. Here the CDR3 DNA reads TGTGCCAGCAGCCCCGGGACAGGGGACGGCGGCTACCCCTTC. As protein: CASSPGTGDGGYPF.

The chain joins TRBV11-2 to TRBJ1-2; 8 bases line up with TRBD1. With 2 bases clipped from V and 4 bases from J, the junction kept 6 bases outside the gene matches. Germline CDR1 reads SGHAT; CDR2 reads FQNNGV. CDR3 length: 15 amino acids. The CDR3 spells CASSLHRDRSYGYTF. CDR3 nucleotides: TGTGCCAGCAGCTTACACCGGGACAGGAGCTATGGCTACACCTTC.

The CDR3, as DNA: TGCAGCGTCATGGCACAGGGTAACACTGAAGCTTTCTTT. This gives the protein CSVMAQGNTEAFF. The genes are TRBV29-1 and TRBJ1-1, with TRBD1 as a possible D gene (6 bases). CDR3 size: 13 residues. With 6 bases removed from V and 2 bases from J, the gap between germline ends came to 13 bases. The germline CDR1 and CDR2 sequences are SQVTM and ANQGSEA.

This rearrangement joins TRBV4-3 to TRBJ2-5, with 8 bases fitting TRBD2. The J segment lost 4 bases and the V segment lost 0 bases, leaving 10 bases of the junction unmatched. CDR1 LGHNA and CDR2 YSLEER come from the germline V gene. This CDR3 is built from 17 residues. CDR3 DNA sequence: TGCGCCAGCAGCCAAGAATCGGGAGGGCCTGGGGGAGAGACCCAGTACTTC. Translating it yields CASSQESGGPGGETQYF.

The rearrangement links TRBV12-2 to TRBJ2-1; no DNA check was done on the table's D call, TRBD2. TRBV12-2 constitutes a pseudogene. This CDR3 is built from 15 residues. CDR3 coding DNA: TGTGCAAGTCGCTTAGTTTCAGGCGGGAGGTATGAGCAGTTCTTC. Protein sequence: CASRLVSGGRYEQFF.

The V call is TRBV13, the J call TRBJ2-7; 10 nucleotides match TRBD1. V trimming: 3 bases; J trimming: 3 bases; junction bases outside the gene matches: 14. Per germline, CDR1 PRHDT and CDR2 FYEKMQ (reference sequence). This CDR3 spans 18 amino acids. CDR3: CASSLDRGTMASSYEQYF. CDR3 coding DNA: TGTGCCAGCAGCTTGGACAGGGGGACGATGGCGTCGAGCTACGAGCAGTACTTC. Together with reference TRBV13 and TRBJ2-7, the CDR3 gives the full variable domain: AAGVIQSPRHLIKEKRETATLKCYPIPRHDTVYWYQQGPGQDPQFLISFYEKMQSDKGSIPDRFSAQQFSDYHSELNMSSLELGDSALYFCASSLDRGTMASSYEQYFGPGTRLTVT.

This rearrangement joins TRBV29-1 to TRBJ1-1; D call uncertain. Germline-derived CDR1 and CDR2 are SQVTM and ANQGSEA. The CDR3 length is 16 residues. V was clipped by 3 bases and J by 7 bases, with 24 bases between them. The CDR3 sequence is CSVDQLRSGFLLEAFF. CDR3 bases: TGCAGCGTTGACCAGCTCCGCTCCGGGTTCCTTCTTGAAGCTTTCTTT.

There are a few counts of this clone. V is TRBV30 and J is TRBJ2-5, with 8 nucleotides matching TRBD1. The CDR3 has 12 amino acids. Germline-derived CDR1 and CDR2 are GTSNPN and SVGIG (reference sequence). V was clipped by 8 bases and J by 5 bases; unmatched bases: 7. The CDR3 DNA follows: TGTGCCGCCTCAGGGGGCGCGGAGACCCAGTACTTC. Translating it yields CAASGGAETQYF.